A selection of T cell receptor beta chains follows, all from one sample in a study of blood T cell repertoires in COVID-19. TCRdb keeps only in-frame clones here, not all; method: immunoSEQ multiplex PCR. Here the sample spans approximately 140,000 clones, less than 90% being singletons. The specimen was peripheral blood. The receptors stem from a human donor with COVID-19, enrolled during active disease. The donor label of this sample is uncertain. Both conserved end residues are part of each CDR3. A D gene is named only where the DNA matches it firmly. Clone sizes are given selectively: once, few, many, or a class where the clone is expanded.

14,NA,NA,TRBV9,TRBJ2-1,CASSVGTGRGEQFF,TGTGCCAGCAGCGTAGGGACAGGGAGGGGGGAGCAGTTCTTC
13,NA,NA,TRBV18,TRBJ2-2,CASSPGNTGELFF,TGTGCCAGCTCACCCGGGAACACCGGGGAGCTGTTTTTT
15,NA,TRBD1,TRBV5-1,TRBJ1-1,CASSLYGTGNTEAFF,TGCGCCAGCAGCTTGTATGGGACAGGTAACACTGAAGCTTTCTTT
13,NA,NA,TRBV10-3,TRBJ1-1,CAISGSGLAEAFF,TGTGCCATCAGTGGAAGCGGCTTAGCTGAAGCTTTCTTT
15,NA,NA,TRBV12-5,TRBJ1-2,CASGLSAQANYGYTF,TGTGCTAGTGGTTTGTCCGCCCAGGCTAACTATGGCTACACCTTC
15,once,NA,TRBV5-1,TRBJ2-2,CASSLLGGNTGELFF,TGCGCCAGCAGTCTTCTCGGGGGAAACACCGGGGAGCTGTTTTTT
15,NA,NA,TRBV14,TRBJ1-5,CASSQDEEVAQPQHF,TGTGCCAGCAGCCAAGATGAGGAGGTAGCGCAGCCCCAGCATTTT
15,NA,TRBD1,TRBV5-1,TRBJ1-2,CASSPGTGANYGYTF,TGCGCCAGCAGCCCAGGGACAGGAGCTAACTATGGCTACACCTTC
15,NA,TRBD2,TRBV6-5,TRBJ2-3,CASSQSSGAKDTQYF,TGTGCCAGCAGCCAATCTAGCGGGGCGAAAGATACGCAGTATTTT
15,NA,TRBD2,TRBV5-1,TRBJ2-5,CASTASAGGEETQYF,TGCGCCAGCACCGCTTCTGCGGGGGGAGAGGAGACCCAGTACTTC
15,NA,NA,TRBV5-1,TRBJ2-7,CASSFSTGWLYEQYF,TGCGCCAGCAGCTTTAGTACAGGCTGGTTATACGAGCAGTACTTC
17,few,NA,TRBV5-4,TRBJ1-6,CASSLGGGAPPNSPLHF,TGTGCCAGCAGCTTGGGAGGGGGGGCGCCCCCTAATTCACCCCTCCACTTT